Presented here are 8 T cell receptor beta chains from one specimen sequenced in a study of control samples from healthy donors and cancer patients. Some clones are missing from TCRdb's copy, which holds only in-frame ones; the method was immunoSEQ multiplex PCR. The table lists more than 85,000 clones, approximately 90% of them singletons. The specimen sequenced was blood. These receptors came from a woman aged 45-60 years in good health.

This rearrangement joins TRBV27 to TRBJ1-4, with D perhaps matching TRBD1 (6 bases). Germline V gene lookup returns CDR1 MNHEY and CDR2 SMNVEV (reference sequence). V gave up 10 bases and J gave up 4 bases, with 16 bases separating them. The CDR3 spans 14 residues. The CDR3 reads CATRGQTLNEKLFF. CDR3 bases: TGTGCCACCCGAGGACAGACCCTTAATGAAAAACTGTTTTTT.

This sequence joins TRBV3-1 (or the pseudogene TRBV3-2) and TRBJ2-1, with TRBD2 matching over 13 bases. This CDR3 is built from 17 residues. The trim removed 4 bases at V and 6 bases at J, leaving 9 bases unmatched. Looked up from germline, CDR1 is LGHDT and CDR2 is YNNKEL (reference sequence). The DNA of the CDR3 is TGTGCCAGCAGCCCTAGGACTAGCGGGAGCCCTCGCAATGAGCAGTTCTTC. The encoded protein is CASSPRTSGSPRNEQFF.

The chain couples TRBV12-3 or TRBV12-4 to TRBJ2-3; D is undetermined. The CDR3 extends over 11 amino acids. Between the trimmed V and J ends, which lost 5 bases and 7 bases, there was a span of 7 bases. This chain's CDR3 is CASSKGHTQYF. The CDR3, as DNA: TGTGCCAGCAGTAAAGGACATACGCAGTATTTT.

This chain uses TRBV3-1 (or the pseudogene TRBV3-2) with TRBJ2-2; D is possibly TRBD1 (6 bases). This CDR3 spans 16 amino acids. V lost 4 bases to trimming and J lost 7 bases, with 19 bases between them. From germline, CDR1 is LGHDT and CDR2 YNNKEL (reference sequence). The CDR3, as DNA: TGTGCCAGCAGCCCGGGGTGGGACATCGAAGGCGGGGAGCTGTTTTTT. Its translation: CASSPGWDIEGGELFF.

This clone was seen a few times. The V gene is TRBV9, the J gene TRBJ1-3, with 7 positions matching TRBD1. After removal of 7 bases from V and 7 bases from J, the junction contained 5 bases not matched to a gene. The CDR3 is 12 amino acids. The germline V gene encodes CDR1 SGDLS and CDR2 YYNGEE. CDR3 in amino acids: CASQGDENTIYF. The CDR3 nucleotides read TGTGCCAGCCAGGGGGATGAGAACACCATATATTTT. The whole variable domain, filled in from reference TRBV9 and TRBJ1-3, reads DSGVTQTPKHLITATGQRVTLRCSPRSGDLSVYWYQQSLDQGLQFLIQYYNGEERAKGNILERFSAQQFPDLHSELNLSSLELGDSALYFCASQGDENTIYFGEGSWLTVV.

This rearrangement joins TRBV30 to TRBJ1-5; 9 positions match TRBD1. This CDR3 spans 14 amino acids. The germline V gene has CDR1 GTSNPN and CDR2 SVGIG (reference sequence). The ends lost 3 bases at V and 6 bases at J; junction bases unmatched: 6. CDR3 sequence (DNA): TGTGCCTGGAGGAAACAGGGGGCTACTCAGCCCCAGCATTTT. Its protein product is CAWRKQGATQPQHF.

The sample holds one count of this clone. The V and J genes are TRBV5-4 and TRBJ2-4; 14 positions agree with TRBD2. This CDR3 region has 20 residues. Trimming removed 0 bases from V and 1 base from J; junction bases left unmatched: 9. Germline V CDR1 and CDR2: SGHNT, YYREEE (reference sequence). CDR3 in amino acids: CASSLELTSGGAWAKNIQYF. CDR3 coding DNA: TGTGCCAGCAGCTTGGAATTGACTAGCGGGGGGGCCTGGGCCAAAAACATTCAGTACTTC.

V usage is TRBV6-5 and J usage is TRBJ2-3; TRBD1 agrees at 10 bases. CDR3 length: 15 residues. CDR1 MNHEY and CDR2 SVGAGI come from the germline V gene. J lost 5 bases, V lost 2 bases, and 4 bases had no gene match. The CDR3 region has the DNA TGTGCCAGCAGTTACCCGGGACAGGGGATAGATACGCAGTATTTT. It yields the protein CASSYPGQGIDTQYF.